This entry concerns a single TCR beta chain. Its target is unknown. TCR beta VDJ and CDR3 were profiled, and genomic DNA was the template. MiXCR, applied by TCRdb to the reads, yields one record per CDR3 protein. This table holds about 120,000 distinct CDR3 sequences, about 60% found once. The data were obtained in a study of CD8+CD57+ T cells in acquired aplastic anemia. The wider study: Sorted CD4+ plus CD8+ cells gave DNA averaging about 3.2 ug.

Previously, flow cytometry had revealed CD8+CD57+ cell expansion in the patients chosen for sequencing. A severe acquired aplastic anemia diagnosis applied to all patients. Patients had undergone no therapy by the time their blood was sampled. Points from the study as a whole: Comparison of patients with controls identified roughly 30 shared CD8+ CDR3 sequences.

This TCR came from a human donor with aplastic anemia. The sequenced material came from sorted CD4+, CD8+, or CD8+CD57+ T cells (not recorded which) from PBMCs.

The CDR3 DNA follows: TGTGCCAGCAGTGAAGTCCCGTACACCGGGGAGCTGTTTTTT. Encoded protein: CASSEVPYTGELFF. The chain employs TRBV25-1 and TRBJ2-2; D gene unclear. CDR1 is MGHDK, CDR2 SYGVNS, per germline. The CDR3 has 14 residues. Trimming left V 2 bases short and J 3 bases short, with 7 bases between.